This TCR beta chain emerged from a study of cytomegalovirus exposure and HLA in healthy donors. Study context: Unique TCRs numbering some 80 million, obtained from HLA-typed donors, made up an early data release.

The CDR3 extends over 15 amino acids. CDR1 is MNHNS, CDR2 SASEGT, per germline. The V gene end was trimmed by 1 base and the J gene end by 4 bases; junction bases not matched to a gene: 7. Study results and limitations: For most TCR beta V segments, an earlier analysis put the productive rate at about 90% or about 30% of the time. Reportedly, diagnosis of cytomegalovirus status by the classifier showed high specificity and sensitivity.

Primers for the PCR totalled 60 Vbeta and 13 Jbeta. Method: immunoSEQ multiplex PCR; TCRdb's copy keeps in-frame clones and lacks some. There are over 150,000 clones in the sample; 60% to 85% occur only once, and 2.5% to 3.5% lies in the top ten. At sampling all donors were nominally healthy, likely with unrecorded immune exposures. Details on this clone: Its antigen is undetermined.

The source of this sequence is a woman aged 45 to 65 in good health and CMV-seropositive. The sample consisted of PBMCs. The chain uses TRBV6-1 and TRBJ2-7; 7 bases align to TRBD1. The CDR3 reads CASSEVSTGQYEQYF. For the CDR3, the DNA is TGTGCCAGCAGTGAAGTGTCGACAGGGCAATACGAGCAGTACTTC.